The text below deals with one TCR beta chain. The antigen is undetermined. The sample comes from a study of shared clonotypes between healthy human individuals. Splitting of CD4+ cells produced CD45RA+ naive and CD45RA-negative memory subsets. Germline loops: CDR1 SEHNR, CDR2 FQNEAQ (reference sequence). The CDR3 loop spans 11 amino acids. V was pared by 5 bases and J by 7 bases, with 9 bases between. Findings and caveats of the study: The study generally estimated greater richness for naive than memory subsets.

In the original workflow: Filtering differed since immunoSEQ provided only junctions, with no quality scores. Profiling relied on immunoSEQ multiplex PCR, and the TCRdb table lists in-frame clones only, not all of them. V and J calls and clone size come straight from that table; D and trimming were deduced from the DNA. The sample carries some 2,000,000 clones, around 95% recorded once. The rearrangement uses TRBV7-9 and TRBJ2-7; D unclear. The source material was naive CD4+ T cells sorted from blood. Subset reported: CD45RA+ positively selected. This clonotype was obtained from a man between 18 and 29 years old in good health. The DNA of the CDR3 is TGTGCCAGCAGCACCTCGCAGGAGCAGTACTTC. It is translated as CASSTSQEQYF. The full variable domain, completed using reference TRBV7-9 and TRBJ2-7, is DTGVSQNPRHKITKRGQNVTFRCDPISEHNRLYWYRQTLGQGPEFLTYFQNEAQLEKSRLLSDRFSAERPKGSFSTLEIQRTEQGDSAMYLCASSTSQEQYFGPGTRLTVT.